This T cell receptor (beta chain) was retrieved from a study of pediatric ulcerative colitis. Study results and caveats: All ulcerative colitis patients, but no controls, carried two rectal clonotypes.

Only one count was recorded for this clone. Its cognate antigen is unknown. Up to 500,000 reads were sequenced per sample. Using immunoSEQ multiplex PCR, the repertoire was profiled, and TCRdb retains in-frame clones only, with some absent. Of 60,000 or so clones in the sample, around four fifths were seen once. CDR1 MGHDK and CDR2 SYGVNS come from the germline V gene. The CDR3 spans 15 residues. Trimming took off 1 base at V and 2 bases at J, with 12 bases between the two ends. The TCR originated in a boy aged 5-17 years with moderate ulcerative colitis. J is TRBJ2-7 and V is TRBV25-1; D unresolved. Sequencing was carried out using blood. CDR3 bases: TGTGCCAGCAGTGAATCTTCCCCCGGGCCCTACGAGCAGTACTTC. Encoded protein: CASSESSPGPYEQYF.